This T cell receptor (beta chain) derives from a study of blood T cell repertoires in COVID-19. Study as a whole: Acute and convalescent COVID-19 samples came from the United States, Italy and Spain. T cells, B-cell-depleted T cells, or PBMCs provided the cDNA or gDNA that served as material.

Original analysis: Scientists estimated how many nucleated cells there were by amplifying reference gene primers. Some clones are missing from TCRdb's copy, which holds only in-frame ones; the method was immunoSEQ multiplex PCR. V and J calls and clone size are as listed in that table; D and trimming were resolved from the DNA. Altogether more than 80,000 clones are present, around 80% being singletons, with the ten largest covering around 7.2%. The CDR3 spans 15 residues. Germline V gives CDR1 MNHEY, CDR2 SVGAGI. Trimming stripped 2 bases from V and 0 bases from J, with 9 bases between. The TCR comes from a man aged 45-65 years with active or convalescent COVID-19. The material sequenced was peripheral blood. The chain has TRBV6-5 and TRBJ2-3; D possibly corresponds to TRBD2 (6 bases). The chain's CDR3 is CASSYAGSSTDTQYF. The DNA for the CDR3 is TGTGCCAGCAGTTACGCGGGGAGTAGCACAGATACGCAGTATTTT.